These 10 T cell receptor beta chains share one sample of origin, sequenced in a study of cytomegalovirus exposure and HLA in healthy donors. PCR was performed using 60 Vbeta and 13 Jbeta primers. Assay: immunoSEQ multiplex PCR; the TCRdb copy retains only in-frame clones and omits some. In the table there are about 140,000 clones, approximately 79% of which are singletons. The sample consisted of PBMCs. The source of these receptors is a female donor in good health and CMV-seronegative.

The chain links TRBV9 to TRBJ2-2; tentative D call: TRBD1 (5 bases). V lost 0 bases and J 1 base, leaving 7 bases between the germline ends. Germline V gene sequence: CDR1 SGDLS, CDR2 YYNGEE. The CDR3 is 15 amino acids. CDR3 DNA: TGTGCCAGCAGCGTAGGACAGAGGAACACCGGGGAGCTGTTTTTT. Residues: CASSVGQRNTGELFF. The full variable domain, completed using reference TRBV9 and TRBJ2-2, is DSGVTQTPKHLITATGQRVTLRCSPRSGDLSVYWYQQSLDQGLQFLIQYYNGEERAKGNILERFSAQQFPDLHSELNLSSLELGDSALYFCASSVGQRNTGELFFGEGSRLTVL.

This rearrangement joins TRBV28 to TRBJ1-1; D is perhaps TRBD1 (5 bases). The V end lost 6 bases, the J end lost 7 bases, and 18 bases lay between the germline ends. The germline CDR1 and CDR2 sequences are MDHEN and SYDVKM. The CDR3 runs to 14 residues. Here the CDR3 DNA reads TGTGCCAGCAGCATAGGGGCCCGGAGGGGTGAAGCTTTCTTT. Amino acid sequence: CASSIGARRGEAFF.

V gene TRBV19 combines with J gene TRBJ2-7; 10 bases align to TRBD1. V trimming: 10 bases; J trimming: 3 bases; junction bases outside the gene matches: 15. Germline lookup yields CDR1 LNHDA and CDR2 SQIVND (reference sequence). This CDR3 region has 16 residues. The CDR3 region has the DNA TGTGCCACCAGCCTAGGTTCCGGGACAGGGGTCTACGAGCAGTACTTC. Protein: CATSLGSGTGVYEQYF. Full variable domain (outside the CDR3, taken from reference TRBV19 and TRBJ2-7): DGGITQSPKYLFRKEGQNVTLSCEQNLNHDAMYWYRQDPGQGLRLIYYSQIVNDFQKGDIAEGYSVSREKKESFPLTVTSAQKNPTAFYLCATSLGSGTGVYEQYFGPGTRLTVT.

J is TRBJ1-1 and V is TRBV30; no clear D gene. Germline loops: CDR1 GTSNPN, CDR2 SVGIG (reference sequence). Trimming stripped 3 bases from V and 1 base from J, with 6 bases between. The CDR3 contains 12 residues. Here the CDR3 reads CAWSGGNTEAFF. The CDR3 DNA is TGTGCCTGGAGCGGAGGGAACACTGAAGCTTTCTTT. Combining the CDR3 with reference TRBV30 and TRBJ1-1 gives the whole variable domain SQTIHQWPATLVQPVGSPLSLECTVEGTSNPNLYWYRQAAGRGLQLLFYSVGIGQISSEVPQNLSASRPQDRQFILSSKKLLLSDSGFYLCAWSGGNTEAFFGQGTRLTVV.

The CDR3 sequence: CASSYSGQGLSYEQYF. The CDR3 coding sequence is TGTGCCAGCAGTTACTCGGGGCAGGGGCTATCCTACGAGCAGTACTTC. The V and J genes are TRBV6-5 and TRBJ2-7, with D perhaps TRBD1 (6 bases). V lost 0 bases and J lost 1, with 13 bases in between. Germline lookup yields CDR1 MNHEY and CDR2 SVGAGI. The length of the CDR3 is 16 residues.

The J gene is TRBJ2-7, the V gene TRBV5-6, with TRBD1 identical over 10 bases. Trimming cost V 7 bases and J 2 bases; bases outside gene matches: 3. Germline values: CDR1 SGHDT, CDR2 YYEEEE. This CDR3 is built from 13 residues. As DNA, the CDR3 is TGTGCCAGCGGGACAGGGGCCCCCTACGAGCAGTACTTC. Translating it yields CASGTGAPYEQYF.

This clone was detected a few times. The rearrangement joins TRBV11-2 to TRBJ2-1; 10 bases agree with TRBD1. CDR1 is SGHAT and CDR2 is FQNNGV in the germline V gene. The CDR3 sequence is 17 residues long. The junction had 11 bases not matched to a gene; V was cut back by 4 bases and J by 5 bases. CDR3 nucleotide sequence: TGTGCCAGCAGCTCACCATCGACAGGGGGCCTCAACAATGAGCAGTTCTTC. It encodes CASSSPSTGGLNNEQFF.

The V call is TRBV28, the J call TRBJ2-7; 7 positions agree with TRBD1. Trimming removed 4 bases from V and 3 bases from J; junction bases left unmatched: 18. The CDR3 is made up of 18 amino acids. CDR1 and CDR2 (germline): MDHEN, SYDVKM. This CDR3 is CASSCTGTAPGDCYEQYF. The CDR3, as DNA: TGTGCCAGCAGTTGCACCGGGACAGCCCCCGGAGATTGCTACGAGCAGTACTTC.

The chain has TRBV5-4 and TRBJ2-7; D is possibly TRBD2 (5 bases). Per germline, CDR1 SGHNT and CDR2 YYREEE (reference sequence). This CDR3 is 14 amino acids long. V lost 0 bases, J lost 4 bases, and 11 bases lay in between. The chain's CDR3 is CASSLAAGGYEQYF. The CDR3, as DNA: TGTGCCAGCAGCTTGGCCGCGGGTGGGTACGAGCAGTACTTC.

This clone was picked up a small number of times. The chain links TRBV7-3 to TRBJ1-1; 8 nucleotides agree with TRBD1. After removal of 5 bases from V and 3 bases from J, the junction contained 5 bases not matched to a gene. The CDR3 sequence is 14 residues long. From germline, CDR1 is SGHTA and CDR2 FQGTGA. CDR3 region: CASSVGQGHTEAFF. Written as DNA, the CDR3 is TGTGCCAGCAGCGTAGGACAGGGTCACACTGAAGCTTTCTTT.